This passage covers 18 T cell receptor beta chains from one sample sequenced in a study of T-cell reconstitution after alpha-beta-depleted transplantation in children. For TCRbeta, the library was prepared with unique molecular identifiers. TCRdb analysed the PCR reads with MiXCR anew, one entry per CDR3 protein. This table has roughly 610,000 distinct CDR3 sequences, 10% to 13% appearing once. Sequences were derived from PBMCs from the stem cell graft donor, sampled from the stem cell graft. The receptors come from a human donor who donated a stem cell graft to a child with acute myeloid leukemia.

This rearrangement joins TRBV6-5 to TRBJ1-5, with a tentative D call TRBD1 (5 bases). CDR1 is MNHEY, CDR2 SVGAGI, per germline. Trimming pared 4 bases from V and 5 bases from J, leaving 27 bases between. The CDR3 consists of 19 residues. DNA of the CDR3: TGTGCCAGCAGTTCCCGACTGGCAGGGACGGGAGGACGCTATCAGCCCCAGCATTTT. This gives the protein CASSSRLAGTGGRYQPQHF.

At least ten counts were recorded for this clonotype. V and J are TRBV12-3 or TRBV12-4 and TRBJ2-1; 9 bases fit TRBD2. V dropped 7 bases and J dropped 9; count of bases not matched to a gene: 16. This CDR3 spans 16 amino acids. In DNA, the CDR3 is TGTGCCAGCACCCTGGGTAGCGGGAGAGGGATCGGTGAGCAGTTCTTC. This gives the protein CASTLGSGRGIGEQFF.

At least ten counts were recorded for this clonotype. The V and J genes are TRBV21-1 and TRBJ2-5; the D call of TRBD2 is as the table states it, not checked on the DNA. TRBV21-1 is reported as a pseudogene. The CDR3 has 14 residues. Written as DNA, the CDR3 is TGTGCCAGCAGCAAGGACTACCCCCAAGAGACCCAGTACTTC. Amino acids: CASSKDYPQETQYF.

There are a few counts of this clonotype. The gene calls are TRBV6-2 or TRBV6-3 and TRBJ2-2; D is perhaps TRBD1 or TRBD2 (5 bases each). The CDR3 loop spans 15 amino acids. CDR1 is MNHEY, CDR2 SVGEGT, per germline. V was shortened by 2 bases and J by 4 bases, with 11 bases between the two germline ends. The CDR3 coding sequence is TGTGCCAGCAGTTACCAGGGAGAAAGCACCGGGGAGCTGTTTTTT. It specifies CASSYQGESTGELFF.

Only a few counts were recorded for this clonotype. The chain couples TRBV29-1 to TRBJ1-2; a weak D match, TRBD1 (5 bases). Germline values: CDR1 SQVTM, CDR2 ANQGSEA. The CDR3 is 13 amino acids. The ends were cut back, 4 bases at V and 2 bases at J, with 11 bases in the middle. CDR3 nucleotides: TGCAGCGTTGTGGGACTGGGAAACTATGGCTACACCTTC. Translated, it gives CSVVGLGNYGYTF.

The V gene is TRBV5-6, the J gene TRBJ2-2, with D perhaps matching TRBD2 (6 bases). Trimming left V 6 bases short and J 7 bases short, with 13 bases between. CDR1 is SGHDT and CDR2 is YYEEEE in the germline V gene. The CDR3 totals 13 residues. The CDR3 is CASTRGGNGELFF. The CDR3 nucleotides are TGTGCCAGCACCCGGGGCGGGAACGGGGAGCTGTTTTTT.

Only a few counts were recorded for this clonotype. CDR3 loop: CSAGREWGDTQYF. As DNA, the CDR3 is TGCAGCGCTGGGCGGGAGTGGGGAGATACGCAGTATTTT. This chain joins TRBV29-1 and TRBJ2-3; TRBD2 agrees at 7 bases. The CDR3 sequence is 13 residues long. The V gene end was trimmed by 7 bases and the J gene end by 5 bases; junction bases not matched to a gene: 9. The germline gives CDR1 SQVTM, CDR2 ANQGSEA.

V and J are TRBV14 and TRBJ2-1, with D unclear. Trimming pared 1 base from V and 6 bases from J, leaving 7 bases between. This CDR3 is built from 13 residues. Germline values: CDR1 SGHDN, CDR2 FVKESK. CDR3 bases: TGTGCCAGCAGCCAAGCCCTGTCCAATGAGCAGTTCTTC. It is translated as CASSQALSNEQFF.

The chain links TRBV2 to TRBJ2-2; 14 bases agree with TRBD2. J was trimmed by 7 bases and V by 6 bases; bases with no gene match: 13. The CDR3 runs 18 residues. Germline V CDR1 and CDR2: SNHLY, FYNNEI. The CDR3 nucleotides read TGTGCCAGCAGCGGCGGGGGACTAGCGGGAGAAAAGGACGGGGAGCTGTTTTTT. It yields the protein CASSGGGLAGEKDGELFF. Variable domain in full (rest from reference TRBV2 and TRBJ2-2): EPEVTQTPSHQVTQMGQEVILRCVPISNHLYFYWYRQILGQKVEFLVSFYNNEISEKSEIFDDQFSVERPDGSNFTLKIRSTKLEDSAMYFCASSGGGLAGEKDGELFFGEGSRLTVL.

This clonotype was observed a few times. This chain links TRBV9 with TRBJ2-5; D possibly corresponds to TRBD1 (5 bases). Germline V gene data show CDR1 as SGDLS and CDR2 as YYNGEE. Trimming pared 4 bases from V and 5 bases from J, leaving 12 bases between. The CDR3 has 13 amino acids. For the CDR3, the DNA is TGTGCCAGCAGCTCCAGGGTAGAGGAGACCCAGTACTTC. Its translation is CASSSRVEETQYF.

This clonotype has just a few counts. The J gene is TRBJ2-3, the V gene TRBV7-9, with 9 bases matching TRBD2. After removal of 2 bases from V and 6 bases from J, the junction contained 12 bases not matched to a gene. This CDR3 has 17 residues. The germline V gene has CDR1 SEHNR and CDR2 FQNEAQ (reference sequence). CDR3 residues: CASSLLRAGGAPDTQYF. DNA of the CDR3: TGTGCCAGCAGCTTACTCCGAGCGGGAGGCGCCCCCGATACGCAGTATTTT. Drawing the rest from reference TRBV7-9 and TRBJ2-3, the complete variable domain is DTGVSQNPRHKITKRGQNVTFRCDPISEHNRLYWYRQTLGQGPEFLTYFQNEAQLEKSRLLSDRFSAERPKGSFSTLEIQRTEQGDSAMYLCASSLLRAGGAPDTQYFGPGTRLTVL.

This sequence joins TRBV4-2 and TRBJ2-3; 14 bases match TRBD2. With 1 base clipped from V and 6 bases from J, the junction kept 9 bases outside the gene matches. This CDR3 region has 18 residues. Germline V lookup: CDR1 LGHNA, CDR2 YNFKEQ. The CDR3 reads CASSQGLTSGRAGDTQYF. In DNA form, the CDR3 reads TGTGCCAGCAGCCAAGGGCTGACTAGCGGGAGGGCCGGTGATACGCAGTATTTT.

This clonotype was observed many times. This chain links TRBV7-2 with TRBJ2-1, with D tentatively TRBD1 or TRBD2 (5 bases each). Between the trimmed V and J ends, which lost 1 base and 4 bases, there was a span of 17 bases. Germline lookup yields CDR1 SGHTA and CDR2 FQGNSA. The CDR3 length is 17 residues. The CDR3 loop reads CASSLVTGTVAYNEQFF. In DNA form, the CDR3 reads TGTGCCAGCAGCTTAGTAACCGGGACCGTAGCATACAATGAGCAGTTCTTC. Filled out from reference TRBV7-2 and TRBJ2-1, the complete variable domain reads GAGVSQSPSNKVTEKGKDVELRCDPISGHTALYWYRQSLGQGLEFLIYFQGNSAPDKSGLPSDRFSAERTGGSVSTLTIQRTQQEDSAVYLCASSLVTGTVAYNEQFFGPGTRLTVL.

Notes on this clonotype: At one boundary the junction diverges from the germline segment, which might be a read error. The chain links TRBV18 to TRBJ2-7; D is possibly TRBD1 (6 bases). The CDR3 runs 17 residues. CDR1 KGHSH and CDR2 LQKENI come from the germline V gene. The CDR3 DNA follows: TGTGCCAGCTCACTCTTGGGGACACACGCTACGGAGGAGGATCTCCCGTTC. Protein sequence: CASSLLGTHATEEDLPF.

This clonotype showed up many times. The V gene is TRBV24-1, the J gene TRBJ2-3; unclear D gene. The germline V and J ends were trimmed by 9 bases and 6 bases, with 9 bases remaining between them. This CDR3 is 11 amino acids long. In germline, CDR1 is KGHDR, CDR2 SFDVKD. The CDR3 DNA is TGTGCCACCGGGGTTTCGGATACGCAGTATTTT. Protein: CATGVSDTQYF.

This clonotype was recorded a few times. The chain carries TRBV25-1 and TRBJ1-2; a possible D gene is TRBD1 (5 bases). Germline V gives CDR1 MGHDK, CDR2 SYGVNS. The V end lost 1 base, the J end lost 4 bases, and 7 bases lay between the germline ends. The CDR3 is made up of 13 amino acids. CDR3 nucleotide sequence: TGTGCCAGCAGTGAATTGGGGGTCTATGGCTACACCTTC. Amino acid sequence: CASSELGVYGYTF.

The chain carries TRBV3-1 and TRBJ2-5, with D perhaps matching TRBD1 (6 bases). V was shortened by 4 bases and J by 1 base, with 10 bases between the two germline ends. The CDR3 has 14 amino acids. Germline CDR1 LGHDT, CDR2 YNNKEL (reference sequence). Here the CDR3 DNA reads TGTGCCAGCAGCCGATCGACAGGCCAAGAGACCCAGTACTTC. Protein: CASSRSTGQETQYF.

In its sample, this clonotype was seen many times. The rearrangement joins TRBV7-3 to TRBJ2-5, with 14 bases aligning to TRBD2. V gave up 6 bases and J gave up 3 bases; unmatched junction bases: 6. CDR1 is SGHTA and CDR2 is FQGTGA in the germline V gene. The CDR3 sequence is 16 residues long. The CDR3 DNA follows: TGTGCCAGCAGTAGGGGACTAGCGGGAGAGGAAGAGACCCAGTACTTC. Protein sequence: CASSRGLAGEEETQYF.